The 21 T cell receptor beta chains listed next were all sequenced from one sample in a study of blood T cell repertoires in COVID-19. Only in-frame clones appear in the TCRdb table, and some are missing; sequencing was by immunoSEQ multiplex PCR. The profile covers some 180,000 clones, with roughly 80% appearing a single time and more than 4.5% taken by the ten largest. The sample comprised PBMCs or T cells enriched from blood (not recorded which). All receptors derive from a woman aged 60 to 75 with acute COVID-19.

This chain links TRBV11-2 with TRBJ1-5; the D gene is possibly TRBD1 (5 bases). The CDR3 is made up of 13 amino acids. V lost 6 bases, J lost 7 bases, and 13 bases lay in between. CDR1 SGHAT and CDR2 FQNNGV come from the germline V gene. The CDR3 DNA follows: TGTGCCAGCAGTCAGGGTGGGGAACAGCCCCAGCATTTT. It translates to CASSQGGEQPQHF.

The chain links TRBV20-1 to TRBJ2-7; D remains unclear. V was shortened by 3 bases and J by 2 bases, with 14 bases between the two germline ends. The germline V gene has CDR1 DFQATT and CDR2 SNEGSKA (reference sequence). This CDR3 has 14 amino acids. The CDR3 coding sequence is TGCAGTGCTAGTAGAAGTGGGCCGCCCTACGAGCAGTACTTC. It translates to CSASRSGPPYEQYF.

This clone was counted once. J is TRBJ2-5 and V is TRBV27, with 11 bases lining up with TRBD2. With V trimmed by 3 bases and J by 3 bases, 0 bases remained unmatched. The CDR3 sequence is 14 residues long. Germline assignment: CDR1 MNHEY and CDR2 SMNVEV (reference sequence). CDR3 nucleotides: TGTGCCAGCAGTTTTAGCGGGAGGGAAGAGACCCAGTACTTC. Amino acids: CASSFSGREETQYF.

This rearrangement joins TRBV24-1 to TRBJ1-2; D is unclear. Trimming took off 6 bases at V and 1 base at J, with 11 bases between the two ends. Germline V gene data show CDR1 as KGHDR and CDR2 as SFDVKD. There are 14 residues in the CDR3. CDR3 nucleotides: TGTGCCACCAGTACTCCCGGAGTTAACTATGGCTACACCTTC. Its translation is CATSTPGVNYGYTF.

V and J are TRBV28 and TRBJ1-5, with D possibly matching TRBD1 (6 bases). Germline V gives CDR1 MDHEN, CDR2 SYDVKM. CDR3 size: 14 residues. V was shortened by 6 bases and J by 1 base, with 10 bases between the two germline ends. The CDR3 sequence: CASSPGTSNQPQHF. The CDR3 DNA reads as TGTGCCAGCAGCCCCGGGACAAGCAATCAGCCCCAGCATTTT. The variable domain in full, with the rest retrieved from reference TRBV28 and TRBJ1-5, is DVKVTQSSRYLVKRTGEKVFLECVQDMDHENMFWYRQDPGLGLRLIYFSYDVKMKEKGDIPEGYSVSREKKERFSLILESASTNQTSMYLCASSPGTSNQPQHFGDGTRLSIL.

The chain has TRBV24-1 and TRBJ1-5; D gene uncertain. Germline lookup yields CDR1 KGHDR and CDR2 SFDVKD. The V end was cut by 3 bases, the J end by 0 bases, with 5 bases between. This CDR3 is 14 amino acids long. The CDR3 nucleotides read TGTGCCACCAGTGATCAGATTAGCAATCAGCCCCAGCATTTT. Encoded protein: CATSDQISNQPQHF.

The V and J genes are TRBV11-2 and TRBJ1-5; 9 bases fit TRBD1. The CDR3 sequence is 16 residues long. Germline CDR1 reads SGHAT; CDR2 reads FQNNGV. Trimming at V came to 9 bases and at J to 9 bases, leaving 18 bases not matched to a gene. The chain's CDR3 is CASSTGGDVEGGPQHF. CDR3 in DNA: TGTGCCAGTTCAACAGGGGGCGATGTAGAAGGGGGGCCCCAGCATTTT.

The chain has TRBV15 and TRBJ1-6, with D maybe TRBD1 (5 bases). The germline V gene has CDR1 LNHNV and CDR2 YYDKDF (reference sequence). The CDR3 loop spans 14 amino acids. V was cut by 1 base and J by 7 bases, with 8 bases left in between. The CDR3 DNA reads TGTGCCACCAGCAGAGGGGGCAGGAATTCACCCCTCCACTTT. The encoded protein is CATSRGGRNSPLHF.

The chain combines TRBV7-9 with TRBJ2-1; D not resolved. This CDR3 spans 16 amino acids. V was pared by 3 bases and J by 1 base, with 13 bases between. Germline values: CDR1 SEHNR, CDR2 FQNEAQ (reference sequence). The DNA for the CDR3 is TGTGCCAGCAGCTTGACCGGAGTCGGGTCCTACAATGAGCAGTTCTTC. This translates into CASSLTGVGSYNEQFF.

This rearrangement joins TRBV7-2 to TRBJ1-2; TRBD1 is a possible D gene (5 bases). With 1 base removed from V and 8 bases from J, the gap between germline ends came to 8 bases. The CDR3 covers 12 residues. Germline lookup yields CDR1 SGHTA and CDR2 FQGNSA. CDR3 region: CASSLGGPGYTF. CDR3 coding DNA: TGTGCCAGCAGCTTAGGGGGCCCCGGCTACACCTTC. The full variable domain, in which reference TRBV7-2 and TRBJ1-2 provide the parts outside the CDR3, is GAGVSQSPSNKVTEKGKDVELRCDPISGHTALYWYRQSLGQGLEFLIYFQGNSAPDKSGLPSDRFSAERTGGSVSTLTIQRTQQEDSAVYLCASSLGGPGYTFGSGTRLTVV.

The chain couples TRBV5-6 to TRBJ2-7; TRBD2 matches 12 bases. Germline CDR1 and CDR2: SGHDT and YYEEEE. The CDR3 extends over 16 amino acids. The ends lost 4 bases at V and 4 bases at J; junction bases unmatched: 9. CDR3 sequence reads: CASSEAGLAGRYEQYF. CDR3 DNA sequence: TGTGCCAGCAGCGAGGCAGGACTAGCGGGAAGGTACGAGCAGTACTTC.

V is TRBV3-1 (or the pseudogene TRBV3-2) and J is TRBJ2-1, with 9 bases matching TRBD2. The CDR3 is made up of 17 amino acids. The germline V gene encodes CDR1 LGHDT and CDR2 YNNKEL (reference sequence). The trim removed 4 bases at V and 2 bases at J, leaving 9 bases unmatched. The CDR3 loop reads CASSRGLQREAYNEQFF. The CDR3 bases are TGTGCCAGCAGCCGAGGGCTCCAGCGGGAGGCCTACAATGAGCAGTTCTTC.

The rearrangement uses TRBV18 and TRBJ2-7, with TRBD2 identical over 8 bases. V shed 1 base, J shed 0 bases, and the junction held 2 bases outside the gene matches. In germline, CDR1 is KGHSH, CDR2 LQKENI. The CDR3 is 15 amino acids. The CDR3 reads CASSPQGTSSYEQYF. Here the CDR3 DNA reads TGTGCCAGCTCACCACAGGGGACTAGCTCCTACGAGCAGTACTTC.

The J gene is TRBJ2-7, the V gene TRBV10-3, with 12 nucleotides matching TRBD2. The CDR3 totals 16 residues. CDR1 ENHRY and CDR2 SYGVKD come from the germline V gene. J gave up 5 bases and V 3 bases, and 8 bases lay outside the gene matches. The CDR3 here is CAISESRLAGVNEQYV. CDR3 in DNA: TGTGCCATCAGTGAATCCCGACTAGCGGGGGTGAACGAGCAGTACGTC.

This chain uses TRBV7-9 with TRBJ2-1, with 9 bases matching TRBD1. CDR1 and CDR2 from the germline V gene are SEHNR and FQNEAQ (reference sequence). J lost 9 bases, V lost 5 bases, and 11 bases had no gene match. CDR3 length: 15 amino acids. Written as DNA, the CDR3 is TGTGCCAGCAGCCCCAGACAGGGGGGAACGCCTGAGCAGTTCTTC. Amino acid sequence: CASSPRQGGTPEQFF.

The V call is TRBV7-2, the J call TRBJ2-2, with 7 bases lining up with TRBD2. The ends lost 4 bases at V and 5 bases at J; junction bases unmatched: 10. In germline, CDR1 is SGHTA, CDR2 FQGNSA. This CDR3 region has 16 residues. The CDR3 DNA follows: TGTGCCAGCAGCTACCCCCTGGGAGGGAGGACCGGGGAGCTGTTTTTT. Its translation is CASSYPLGGRTGELFF.

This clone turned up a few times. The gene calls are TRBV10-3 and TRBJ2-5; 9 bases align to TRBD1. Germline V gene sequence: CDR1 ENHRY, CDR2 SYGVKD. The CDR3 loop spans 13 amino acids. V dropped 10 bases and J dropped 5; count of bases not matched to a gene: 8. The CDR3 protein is CATGDRVVETQYF. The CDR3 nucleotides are TGTGCCACAGGGGACAGGGTGGTGGAGACCCAGTACTTC.

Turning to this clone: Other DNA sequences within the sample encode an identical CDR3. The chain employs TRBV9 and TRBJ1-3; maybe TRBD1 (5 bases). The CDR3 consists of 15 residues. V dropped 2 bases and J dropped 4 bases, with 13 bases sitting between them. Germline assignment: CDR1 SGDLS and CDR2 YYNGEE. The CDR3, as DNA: TGTGCCAGCAGCGTTGGGGGGGTATCGGGAAACACCATATATTTT. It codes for CASSVGGVSGNTIYF.

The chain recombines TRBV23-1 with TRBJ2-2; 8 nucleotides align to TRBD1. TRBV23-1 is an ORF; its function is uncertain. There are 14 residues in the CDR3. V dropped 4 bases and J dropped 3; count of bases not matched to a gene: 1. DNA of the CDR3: TGCGCCAGCAGTCGACAGGGGCACACCGGGGAGCTGTTTTTT. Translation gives CASSRQGHTGELFF.

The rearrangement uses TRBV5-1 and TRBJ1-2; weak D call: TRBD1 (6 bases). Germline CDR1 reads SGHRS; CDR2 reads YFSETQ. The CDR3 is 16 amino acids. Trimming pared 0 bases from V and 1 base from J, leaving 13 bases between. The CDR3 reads CASSLDGTRGNYGYTF. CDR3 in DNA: TGCGCCAGCAGCTTGGACGGGACAAGGGGTAACTATGGCTACACCTTC.

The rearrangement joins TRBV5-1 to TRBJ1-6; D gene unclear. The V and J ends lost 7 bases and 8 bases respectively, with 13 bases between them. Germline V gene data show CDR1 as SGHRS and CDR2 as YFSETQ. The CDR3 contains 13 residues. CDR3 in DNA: TGCGCCAGCGGCCAAACGGGTGATTCACCCCTCCACTTT. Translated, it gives CASGQTGDSPLHF.